The 18 T cell receptor beta chains in this list originate from one sample, sequenced in a study of cytomegalovirus exposure and HLA in healthy donors. The study ran its PCR with 60 Vbeta and 13 Jbeta primers. Generated by immunoSEQ multiplex PCR, the TCRdb table keeps only in-frame clones and is missing some. Of around 63,000 clones in the sample, roughly 80% were seen once. The sample consisted of PBMCs. These receptors were collected from a woman in her twenties or thirties in good health and CMV-seronegative.

This chain joins TRBV27 and TRBJ2-3; 7 bases line up with TRBD2. The germline CDR1 and CDR2 sequences are MNHEY and SMNVEV (reference sequence). The CDR3 is 16 amino acids. V was pared by 7 bases and J by 3 bases, with 13 bases of the junction left unmatched. This chain's CDR3 is CASTMRGAGLTDTQYF. The CDR3 DNA follows: TGTGCCAGCACTATGCGGGGAGCGGGGTTAACAGATACGCAGTATTTT.

This chain connects TRBV6-1 to TRBJ2-7, with D unclear. The CDR3 contains 13 residues. The V and J ends lost 6 bases and 3 bases respectively, with 12 bases between them. Germline CDR1 and CDR2: MNHNS and SASEGT. DNA for the CDR3: TGTGCCAGCAGGGTAGCCCCATACTACGAGCAGTACTTC. Protein: CASRVAPYYEQYF.

This clone was counted once. The same CDR3 can be traced to other DNA sequences in this sample. The chain combines TRBV18 with TRBJ1-2; no clear D gene. The V end was cut by 1 base, the J end by 8 bases, with 14 bases between. Germline V gene data show CDR1 as KGHSH and CDR2 as LQKENI. The CDR3 covers 14 residues. The CDR3 is CASSPLAADHGYTF. Here the CDR3 DNA reads TGTGCCAGCTCACCACTTGCGGCCGATCACGGCTACACCTTC.

The gene calls are TRBV6-1 and TRBJ2-7; the D gene is possibly TRBD1 (5 bases). Germline V gene sequence: CDR1 MNHNS, CDR2 SASEGT. V lost 2 bases and J 2 bases, leaving 13 bases between the germline ends. The CDR3 is 15 residues long. The CDR3 bases are TGTGCCAGCAGTGAAACGGGCAGGGCCCCCTACGAGCAGTACTTC. It is translated as CASSETGRAPYEQYF.

This chain joins TRBV11-2 and TRBJ2-1; 9 bases fit TRBD2. CDR3 length equals 14 residues. CDR1 is SGHAT, CDR2 FQNNGV, per germline. Trimming took 3 bases from V and 10 from J; bases not matched to a gene: 7. This CDR3 reads CASSLERGAREQFF. The DNA for the CDR3 is TGTGCCAGCAGCTTGGAGCGGGGGGCCAGGGAGCAGTTCTTC.

The V and J genes are TRBV7-8 and TRBJ2-7; possibly TRBD1 for D (6 bases). The CDR3 covers 15 residues. The germline CDR1 and CDR2 sequences are SGHVS and FQNEAQ. V was shortened by 1 base and J by 5 bases, with 15 bases between the two germline ends. CDR3 residues: CASSLGPGRQDEQYF. As DNA, the CDR3 is TGTGCCAGCAGCTTAGGGCCGGGGAGACAGGACGAGCAGTACTTC.

This chain joins TRBV7-8 and TRBJ2-7; no definite D call. Germline V gene lookup returns CDR1 SGHVS and CDR2 FQNEAQ. V lost 1 base, J lost 7 bases, and 11 bases lay in between. CDR3 size: 13 residues. The CDR3 region has the DNA TGTGCCAGCAGCTTAGACCGCCCGGGTGAGCAGTACTTC. Its protein is CASSLDRPGEQYF.

J is TRBJ1-6 and V is TRBV27; D is possibly TRBD1 (6 bases). CDR1 MNHEY and CDR2 SMNVEV come from the germline V gene (reference sequence). V was trimmed by 6 bases and J by 0 bases, leaving 15 bases between them. This CDR3 contains 17 residues. The CDR3 spells CASRLTGGNSYNSPLHF. For the CDR3, the DNA is TGTGCCAGCAGATTGACAGGTGGGAACTCCTATAATTCACCCCTCCACTTT.

The genes are TRBV4-1 and TRBJ1-2; D is perhaps TRBD1 (5 bases). Trimming stripped 0 bases from V and 7 bases from J, with 24 bases between. CDR1 MGHRA and CDR2 YSYEKL come from the germline V gene. The CDR3 length is 18 residues. The DNA for the CDR3 is TGCGCCAGCAGCCAAGATGTAGTCAAGGGGTTGAGTGTGGTTGGCTACACCTTC. The encoded protein is CASSQDVVKGLSVVGYTF.

The J gene is TRBJ1-1, the V gene TRBV10-3; D uncertain. Looked up from germline, CDR1 is ENHRY and CDR2 is SYGVKD. CDR3 length: 16 amino acids. V was trimmed by 0 bases and J by 4 bases, leaving 15 bases between them. This chain's CDR3 is CAISESRGSGSTEAFF. The CDR3 coding sequence is TGTGCCATCAGTGAGTCCCGGGGTTCGGGGTCCACTGAAGCTTTCTTT.

The CDR3 loop reads CASSRQGTDTQYF. The CDR3, as DNA: TGTGCCAGCAGCCGCCAGGGCACAGATACGCAGTATTTT. This rearrangement joins TRBV6-6 to TRBJ2-3; D is ambiguous. This CDR3 has 13 residues. The germline V and J ends were trimmed by 6 bases and 1 base, with 8 bases remaining between them. The germline gives CDR1 MNHNY, CDR2 SVGAGI (reference sequence).

The chain has TRBV19 and TRBJ2-5, with a weak D call TRBD1 (9 bases). Looked up from germline, CDR1 is LNHDA and CDR2 is SQIVND (reference sequence). Trimming stripped 8 bases from V and 4 bases from J, with 17 bases between. This CDR3 has 14 residues. CDR3 protein: CASQQGAGGETQYF. DNA for the CDR3: TGTGCCAGTCAACAGGGGGCGGGAGGAGAGACCCAGTACTTC.

This chain links TRBV9 with TRBJ2-3; 7 bases agree with TRBD2. V lost 3 bases and J lost 3; bases outside the gene matches: 10. The CDR3 runs to 16 residues. The germline CDR1 and CDR2 sequences are SGDLS and YYNGEE. CDR3 protein: CASSERIWGGTDTQYF. The CDR3 DNA reads as TGTGCCAGCAGCGAGAGGATCTGGGGGGGAACAGATACGCAGTATTTT. The whole variable domain, remainder taken from reference TRBV9 and TRBJ2-3, is DSGVTQTPKHLITATGQRVTLRCSPRSGDLSVYWYQQSLDQGLQFLIQYYNGEERAKGNILERFSAQQFPDLHSELNLSSLELGDSALYFCASSERIWGGTDTQYFGPGTRLTVL.

J is TRBJ2-3 and V is TRBV10-2; D unresolved. V was pared by 11 bases and J by 0 bases, with 15 bases between. The CDR3 is 14 residues long. CDR1 and CDR2 (germline): WSHSY, SAAADI. The CDR3 region has the DNA TGCGCCGGCGCGCCCACAGTGAGCACAGATACGCAGTATTTT. Translation: CAGAPTVSTDTQYF.

This clone occurred once. J is TRBJ2-5 and V is TRBV5-8; 9 nucleotides match TRBD1. The J segment lost 4 bases and the V segment lost 4 bases, leaving 8 bases of the junction unmatched. Germline loops: CDR1 SGHTS, CDR2 YDEGEE. The CDR3 is 15 amino acids. CDR3: CASSTGTGFTETQYF. For the CDR3, the DNA is TGTGCCAGCAGCACCGGGACAGGGTTTACAGAGACCCAGTACTTC.

This clone appeared once. The chain couples TRBV5-5 to TRBJ1-2, with D possibly being TRBD1 (5 bases). V was shortened by 0 bases and J by 3 bases, with 9 bases between the two germline ends. CDR1 and CDR2 from the germline V gene are SGHKS and YYEKEE (reference sequence). This CDR3 region has 14 residues. In nucleotides, the CDR3 is TGTGCCAGCAGCTTGGGGGGAGGGGACTATGGCTACACCTTC. This codes for CASSLGGGDYGYTF.

This clone was recorded once. The J gene is TRBJ1-1, the V gene TRBV11-2; D not certain. V was shortened by 5 bases and J by 2 bases, with 12 bases between the two germline ends. Per the germline V gene, CDR1 is SGHAT and CDR2 is FQNNGV. The CDR3 extends over 14 amino acids. CDR3 amino acids: CASSDVWANTEAFF. Here the CDR3 DNA reads TGTGCCAGCAGCGACGTGTGGGCTAACACTGAAGCTTTCTTT.

This clone has a single count. The genes are TRBV4-3 and TRBJ1-4; weak D call: TRBD1 (5 bases). Germline CDR1 reads LGHNA; CDR2 reads YSLEER. CDR3 length: 16 residues. V gave up 1 base and J gave up 4 bases, with 13 bases separating them. The CDR3, as DNA: TGCGCCAGCAGCCAAGGCCCGGGACTGTTTAATGAAAAACTGTTTTTT. Encoded protein: CASSQGPGLFNEKLFF.